The present entry profiles one T cell receptor beta chain with its context. Its antigen is currently unknown. The data stem from a study of cytomegalovirus exposure and HLA in healthy donors. Study-wide points: Within an earlier analysis, most TCR beta V segments proved productive either about 90% or about 30% of the time.

PCR primers comprised 60 Vbeta and 13 Jbeta primers. The data were produced by immunoSEQ multiplex PCR, yet TCRdb's version contains in-frame clones alone and is incomplete. This table holds fewer than 300,000 clones, 80% found once. V shed 6 bases, J shed 9 bases, and the junction held 13 bases outside the gene matches. Looked up from germline, CDR1 is MNHEY and CDR2 is SVGAGI. CDR3 length equals 15 residues. Sequencing was done on a sample of PBMCs. This rearrangement joins TRBV6-5 to TRBJ1-5; 8 positions agree with TRBD1. The TCR comes from a girl aged 2 to 10 in good health and CMV-seronegative. The CDR3 reads CASSAGTGPSWPQHF. CDR3 in DNA: TGTGCCAGCAGCGCCGGGACAGGCCCGTCTTGGCCCCAGCATTTT.